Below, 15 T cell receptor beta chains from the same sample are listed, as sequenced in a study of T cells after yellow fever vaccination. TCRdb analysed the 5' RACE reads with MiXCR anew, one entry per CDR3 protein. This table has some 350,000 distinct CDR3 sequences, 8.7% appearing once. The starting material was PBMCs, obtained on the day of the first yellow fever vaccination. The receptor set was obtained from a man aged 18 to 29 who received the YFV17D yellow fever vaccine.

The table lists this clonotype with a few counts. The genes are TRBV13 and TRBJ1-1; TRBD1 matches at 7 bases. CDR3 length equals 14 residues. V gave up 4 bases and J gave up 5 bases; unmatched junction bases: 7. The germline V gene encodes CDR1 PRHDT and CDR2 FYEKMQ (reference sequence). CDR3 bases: TGTGCCAGCAGCTGGGGACAGCAACGAACTGAAGCTTTCTTT. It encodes CASSWGQQRTEAFF.

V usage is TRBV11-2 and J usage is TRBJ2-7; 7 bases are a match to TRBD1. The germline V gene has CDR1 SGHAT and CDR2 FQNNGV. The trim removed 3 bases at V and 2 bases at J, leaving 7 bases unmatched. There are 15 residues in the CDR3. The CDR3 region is CASSFDYRGPYEQYF. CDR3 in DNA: TGTGCCAGCAGCTTCGATTACAGGGGTCCCTACGAGCAGTACTTC.

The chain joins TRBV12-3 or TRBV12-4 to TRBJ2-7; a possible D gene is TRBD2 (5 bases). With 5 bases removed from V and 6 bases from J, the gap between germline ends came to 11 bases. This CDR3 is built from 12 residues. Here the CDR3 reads CASSPGLSEQYV. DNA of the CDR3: TGTGCCAGCAGTCCGGGGTTGAGCGAGCAGTACGTC.

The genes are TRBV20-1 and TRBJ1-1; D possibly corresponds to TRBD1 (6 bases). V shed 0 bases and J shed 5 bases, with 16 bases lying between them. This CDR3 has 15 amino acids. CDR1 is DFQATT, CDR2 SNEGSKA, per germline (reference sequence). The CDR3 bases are TGCAGTGCTAGAGATAGCGGCAGGGGCTCTACTGAAGCTTTCTTT. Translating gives CSARDSGRGSTEAFF.

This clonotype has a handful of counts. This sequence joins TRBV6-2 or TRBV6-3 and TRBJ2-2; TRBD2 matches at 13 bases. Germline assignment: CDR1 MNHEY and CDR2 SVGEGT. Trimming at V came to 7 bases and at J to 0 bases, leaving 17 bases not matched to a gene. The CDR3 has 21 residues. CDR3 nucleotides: TGTGCCAGCATCGGAAGACTAGCGGGGGGTCCCATGTTCGCGAACACCGGGGAGCTGTTTTTT. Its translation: CASIGRLAGGPMFANTGELFF.

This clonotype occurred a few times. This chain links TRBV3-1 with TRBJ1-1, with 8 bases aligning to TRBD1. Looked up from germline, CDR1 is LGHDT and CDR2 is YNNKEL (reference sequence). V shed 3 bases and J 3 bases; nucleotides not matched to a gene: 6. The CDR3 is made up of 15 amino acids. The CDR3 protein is CASSQGTGRDTEAFF. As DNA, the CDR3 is TGTGCCAGCAGCCAGGGGACAGGTCGGGACACTGAAGCTTTCTTT. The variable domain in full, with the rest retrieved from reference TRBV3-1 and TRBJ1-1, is DTAVSQTPKYLVTQMGNDKSIKCEQNLGHDTMYWYKQDSKKFLKIMFSYNNKELIINETVPNRFSPKSPDKAHLNLHINSLELGDSAVYFCASSQGTGRDTEAFFGQGTRLTVV.

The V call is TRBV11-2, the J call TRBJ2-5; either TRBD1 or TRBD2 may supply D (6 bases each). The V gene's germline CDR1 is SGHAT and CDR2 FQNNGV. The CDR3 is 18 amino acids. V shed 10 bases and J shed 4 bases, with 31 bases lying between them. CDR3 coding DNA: TGTGCCACCCAGCTTAGGTTCGGCGTCGGGGGCGGTTTAGAGACCCAGTACTTC. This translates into CATQLRFGVGGGLETQYF. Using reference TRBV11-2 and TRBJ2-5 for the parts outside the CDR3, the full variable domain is EAGVAQSPRYKIIEKRQSVAFWCNPISGHATLYWYQQILGQGPKLLIQFQNNGVVDDSQLPKDRFSAERLKGVDSTLKIQPAKLEDSAVYLCATQLRFGVGGGLETQYFGPGTRLLVL.

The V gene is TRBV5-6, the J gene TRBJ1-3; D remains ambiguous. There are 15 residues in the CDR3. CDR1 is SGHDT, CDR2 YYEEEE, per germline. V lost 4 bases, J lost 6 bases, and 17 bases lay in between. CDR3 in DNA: TGTGCCAGCAGCCTTTCGAGCCCGAATCAAAACACCATATATTTT. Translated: CASSLSSPNQNTIYF. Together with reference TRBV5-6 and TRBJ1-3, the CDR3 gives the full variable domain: DAGVTQSPTHLIKTRGQQVTLRCSPKSGHDTVSWYQQALGQGPQFIFQYYEEEERQRGNFPDRFSGHQFPNYSSELNVNALLLGDSALYLCASSLSSPNQNTIYFGEGSWLTVV.

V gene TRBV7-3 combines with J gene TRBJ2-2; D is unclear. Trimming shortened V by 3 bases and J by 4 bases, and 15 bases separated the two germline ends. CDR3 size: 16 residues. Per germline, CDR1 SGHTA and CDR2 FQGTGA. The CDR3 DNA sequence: TGTGCCAGCAGCTTTGACTCAGTGTCAGGCACCGGGGAGCTGTTTTTT. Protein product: CASSFDSVSGTGELFF.

The CDR3 is CASSLGSLALNEQFF. The CDR3 nucleotides are TGCGCCAGCAGCTTGGGTTCTCTAGCTCTCAATGAGCAGTTCTTC. This chain uses TRBV5-1 with TRBJ2-1, with D possibly being TRBD2 (5 bases). Trimming stripped 0 bases from V and 6 bases from J, with 13 bases between. Germline V gives CDR1 SGHRS, CDR2 YFSETQ. CDR3 length: 15 amino acids.

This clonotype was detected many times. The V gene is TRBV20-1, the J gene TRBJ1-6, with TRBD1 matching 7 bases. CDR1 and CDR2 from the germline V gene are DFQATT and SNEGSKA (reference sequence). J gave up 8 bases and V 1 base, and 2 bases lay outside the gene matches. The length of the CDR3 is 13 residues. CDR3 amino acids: CSARGRGYSPLHF. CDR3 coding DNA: TGCAGTGCTAGAGGCAGGGGGTATTCACCCCTCCACTTT.

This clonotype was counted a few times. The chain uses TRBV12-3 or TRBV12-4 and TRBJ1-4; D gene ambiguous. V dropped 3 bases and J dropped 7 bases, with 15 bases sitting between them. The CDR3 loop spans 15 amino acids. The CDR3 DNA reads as TGTGCCAGCAGTTTTTCCGGGAAGGATGGTGAAAAACTGTTTTTT. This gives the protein CASSFSGKDGEKLFF.

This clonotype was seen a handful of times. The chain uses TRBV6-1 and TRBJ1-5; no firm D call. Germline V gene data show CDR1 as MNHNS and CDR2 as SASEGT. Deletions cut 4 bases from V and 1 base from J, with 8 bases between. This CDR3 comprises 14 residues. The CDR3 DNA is TGTGCCAGCAGTGTACAAGTAAGCAATCAGCCCCAGCATTTT. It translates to CASSVQVSNQPQHF.

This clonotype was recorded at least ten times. The CDR3 is CASSPRAGQYTEAFF. The CDR3, as DNA: TGTGCCAGCAGCCCCCGGGCAGGACAATACACTGAAGCTTTCTTT. The V and J genes are TRBV7-9 and TRBJ1-1; TRBD1 is a possible D gene (5 bases). Trimming removed 5 bases from V and 3 bases from J, with 16 bases in between. This CDR3 is 15 amino acids long. Germline-derived CDR1 and CDR2 are SEHNR and FQNEAQ (reference sequence).

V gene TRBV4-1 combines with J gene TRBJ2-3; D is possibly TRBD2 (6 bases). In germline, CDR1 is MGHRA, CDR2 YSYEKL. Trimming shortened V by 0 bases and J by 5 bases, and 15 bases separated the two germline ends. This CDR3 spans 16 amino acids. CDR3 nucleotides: TGCGCCAGCAGCCAAGATTGGTCGGGGGTGAGAGATACGCAGTATTTT. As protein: CASSQDWSGVRDTQYF.